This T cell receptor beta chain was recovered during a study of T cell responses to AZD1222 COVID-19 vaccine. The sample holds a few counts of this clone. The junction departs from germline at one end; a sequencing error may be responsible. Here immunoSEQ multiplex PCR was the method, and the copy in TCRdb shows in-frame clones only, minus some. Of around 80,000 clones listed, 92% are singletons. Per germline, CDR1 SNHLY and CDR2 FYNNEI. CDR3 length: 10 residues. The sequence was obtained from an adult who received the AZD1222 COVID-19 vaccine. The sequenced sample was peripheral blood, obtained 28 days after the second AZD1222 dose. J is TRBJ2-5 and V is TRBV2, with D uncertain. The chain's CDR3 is CASREETQYF. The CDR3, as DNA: TGTGCCAGCAGGGAAGAGACCCAGTACTTC.